The present T cell receptor (beta chain) was sequenced within a study of T-cell reconstitution after alpha-beta-depleted transplantation in children (dated by TCRdb to 2016 to 2018). Notes on the research overall: Using TCR repertoire profiling, the study quantitatively followed how T-cell immune reconstitution unfolded in children after TCRalphabeta/CD19-depleted allogeneic hematopoietic cell transplantation.

The library was made by PCR. Sequencing relied on an Illumina HiSeq 2500. TCR library preparation used molecular barcoding, with unique molecular identifiers applied to normalize quantification of the TCRbeta repertoire. Clones were called with MiXCR by TCRdb after fastp trimmed the public reads at Q25, and only in-frame beta chains were retained. Rows with one shared CDR3 protein collapse into an entry with the most common genes and DNA. The sample has nearly 250,000 distinct CDR3 sequences on record, roughly 8% of them singletons. The ten largest clones represent under 8% of the sample. There are 13 amino acids in the CDR3, from cysteine to phenylalanine inclusive. Solely the CDR3 DNA is kept, with 39 bases framed from the first base. V is clipped by 5 bases and J by 8 bases, and the sequence between their germline boundaries is 15 bases long. Per the germline V gene (reference sequence), SEHNR is the CDR1 and FQNEAQ is the CDR2.

The sample's treatment or condition label, decoded: allogeneic hematopoietic cell transplantation with graft depleted of TCRalphabeta T cells and CD19 B cells. Transplant recipients were children who received TCRalphabeta/CD19-depleted allogeneic hematopoietic cell grafts. Results and caveats for the whole study, not just this receptor: The high TCRbeta diversity at day 60 in some patients was ascribed to recipient T cells and intrathymic progenitors that had survived conditioning. Apparently early alphabetaT-cell count recovery about two months after transplant reportedly relied on only several hundred rapidly expanded clones derived from non-depleted graft cells. The frequencies of hyperexpanded clones fell over the following months, and after one year, T-cell counts and TCRbeta diversity were mostly attributed to newly produced T cells.

A remark on this clonotype: What this receptor recognizes is not known. Given a much more abundant clone one base away, this may be a read error.

The source was PBMCs, mostly from graft donor cells, collected 180 days after TCRalphabeta/CD19-depleted stem cell transplant. The rearrangement joined TRBV7-9 to TRBJ1-2; no D gene call is confident. The sequence derives from a male patient aged 10 to 17 who had a stem cell transplant for acute lymphoblastic leukemia, so the T cells may come from the graft donor. The DNA sequence reads TGTGCCAGCAGCCCCCAGCTCGCAGGAGGCTACACCTTC. This encodes CASSPQLAGGYTF.